Sequencing of this T cell receptor (beta chain) was carried out in a study of cytomegalovirus exposure and HLA in healthy donors. For the study at large: The approximately 610 first-cohort repertoires shared a platform with the 100 to 150 validation repertoires, as reported in a later analysis. Study-level findings and limits: High specificity and sensitivity for cytomegalovirus status were reported for the classifier. Most TCRs appeared rarely, but some public TCRs recurred in many donors.

Germline-derived CDR1 and CDR2 are WNHNN and SYGVQD (reference sequence). The CDR3 is 9 residues long. V was shortened by 6 bases and J by 11 bases, with 7 bases between the two germline ends. Details on this clone: Its antigen is currently unknown.

Measured with immunoSEQ multiplex PCR; TCRdb has only the in-frame clones, and not every one. Of around 70,000 clones in the sample, approximately 95% were seen once. Material: PBMCs. The V call is TRBV10-1, the J call TRBJ2-5, with a possible D match to TRBD2 (6 bases). The sequence derives from a man younger than 35 in good health and CMV-seropositive. CDR3 region: CASSRGQYF. DNA of the CDR3: TGCGCCAGCAGCCGGGGGCAGTACTTC.